These 8 T cell receptor beta chains were all obtained from the same sample, sequenced in a study of human T cells and chemical hapten exposure (TCRdb year 2021). According to the study, the label for this sample's time point signals: patch test 2, 6 weeks after DPC sensitization. This specimen's treatment or condition label, interpreted: therapeutic diphenylcyclopropenone sensitization with weekly scalp DPC. Library method: RACE. Instrument used: NextSeq 500. TCRdb's own reprocessing of the public reads used fastp at Q25 and MiXCR and kept productive beta chains. Each entry merges the rows of one CDR3 protein and shows their most common DNA and genes. Here the sample has about 110,000 distinct CDR3 sequences; roughly 9% occur a single time. The top ten constitute about 3.4% of the sample. The sample here was whole blood, taken in connection with sensitization to the hapten diphenylcyclopropenone (DPC). These receptors were obtained from a middle-aged woman with alopecia areata. Some clones in this sample may be carry-over from other donors' samples.

This clonotype appeared many times. V and J are TRBV9 and TRBJ2-3; 7 nucleotides align to TRBD2. The germline V gene has CDR1 SGDLS and CDR2 YYNGEE. The V gene end was trimmed by 0 bases and the J gene end by 3 bases; junction bases not matched to a gene: 4. The CDR3 covers 15 residues. Written as DNA, the CDR3 is TGTGCCAGCAGCGTAGAGCGGGGCGTAACAGATACGCAGTATTTT. Protein: CASSVERGVTDTQYF.

This clonotype was seen a handful of times. CDR3 sequence: CAWSPGTDLYYTF. The CDR3 DNA follows: TGTGCCTGGAGTCCCGGGACAGATCTCTACTACACCTTC. This chain joins TRBV30 and TRBJ1-2; 7 bases map to TRBD1. The junction had 10 bases not matched to a gene; V was cut back by 2 bases and J by 10 bases. The CDR3 is 13 residues long. Germline V CDR1 and CDR2: GTSNPN, SVGIG (reference sequence).

Concerning this clonotype: The junction differs from germline at one of its ends, possibly a read error. The chain couples TRBV11-2 to TRBJ2-2; weak D call: TRBD2 (7 bases). The CDR3 consists of 11 residues. Germline loops: CDR1 SGHAT, CDR2 FQNNGV. CDR3: CASSFFGGRVF. For the CDR3, the DNA is TGTGCCAGCAGCTTCTTCGGGGGGCGCGTTTTT. The complete variable domain, with remaining parts taken from reference TRBV11-2 and TRBJ2-2, reads EAGVAQSPRYKIIEKRQSVAFWCNPISGHATLYWYQQILGQGPKLLIQFQNNGVVDDSQLPKDRFSAERLKGVDSTLKIQPAKLEDSAVYLCASSFFGGRVFGEGSRLTVL.

This clonotype showed up just a few times. The rearrangement uses TRBV7-2 and TRBJ2-3, with D maybe TRBD2 (5 bases). V was shortened by 1 base and J by 1 base, with 9 bases between the two germline ends. CDR3 length: 15 residues. CDR1 SGHTA and CDR2 FQGNSA come from the germline V gene. The CDR3 protein is CASSLEGSGTDTQYF. The CDR3 DNA sequence: TGTGCCAGCAGCTTAGAGGGTAGCGGCACAGATACGCAGTATTTT.

This clonotype was seen ten or more times. The V gene is TRBV20-1, the J gene TRBJ2-2; TRBD2 might be the D (5 bases). This CDR3 is built from 15 residues. V gave up 0 bases and J gave up 3 bases, with 11 bases separating them. CDR1 and CDR2 (germline): DFQATT, SNEGSKA (reference sequence). The CDR3 sequence is CSARDPRRDTGELFF. The CDR3, as DNA: TGCAGTGCTAGAGATCCCAGGCGGGACACCGGGGAGCTGTTTTTT.

At least ten counts were recorded for this clonotype. The V and J genes are TRBV4-3 and TRBJ1-2, with unresolved D. Trimming pared 0 bases from V and 4 bases from J, leaving 15 bases between. In germline, CDR1 is LGHNA, CDR2 YSLEER. The CDR3 runs 16 residues. CDR3 bases: TGCGCCAGCAGCCAAGATGTCGTTAGACCGCCCTATGGCTACACCTTC. Protein product: CASSQDVVRPPYGYTF.

In regard to this clonotype: The junction and the germline gene differ at one end; a read error may be behind it. V usage is TRBV11-2 and J usage is TRBJ2-5; D may be TRBD2 (6 bases). This CDR3 has 15 amino acids. Germline loops: CDR1 SGHAT, CDR2 FQNNGV. Here the CDR3 reads CVSSREGLALETQYF. In DNA, the CDR3 is TGTGTCAGCAGCCGCGAAGGGCTAGCGCTGGAGACCCAGTACTTC.

The rearrangement uses TRBV20-1 and TRBJ1-5; TRBD1 aligns across 9 bases. V lost 1 base and J lost 6; bases outside the gene matches: 7. The germline V gene has CDR1 DFQATT and CDR2 SNEGSKA (reference sequence). The CDR3 is 15 residues long. Here the CDR3 DNA reads TGCAGTGCTAGAGTCGACAGGGGGTTAGGTCAGCCCCAGCATTTT. Translating gives CSARVDRGLGQPQHF.